The present T cell receptor beta chain was sequenced within a study of T cells after yellow fever vaccination. Germline V lookup: CDR1 MNHEY, CDR2 SVGAGI. Trimming removed 5 bases from V and 7 bases from J; junction bases left unmatched: 8. The CDR3 extends over 15 amino acids. One entry per CDR3 protein results from TCRdb running MiXCR on the 5' RACE reads. This table has 250,000 or so distinct CDR3 sequences, approximately 6.7% appearing once. The sequence came from a young man who received the YFV17D yellow fever vaccine. This chain uses TRBV6-5 with TRBJ2-1; the match to TRBD2 covers 10 bases. This specimen was CD4+ T cells sorted from PBMCs, taken on the day of the yellow fever booster vaccination. The CDR3 protein is CASSTLTSGYNEQFF. The CDR3 coding sequence is TGTGCCAGCAGTACTCTGACTAGCGGGTATAATGAGCAGTTCTTC.